This T cell receptor beta chain was sequenced for a study of OX40 agonist ivuxolimab in advanced cancers. On the study more broadly: Patients were roughly 81% male with ages roughly 20 to 90, mean about 60. Therapy given before enrollment (anti-PD-1, anti-PD-L1 or anti-CTLA-4) was allowed, and approximately 40% had some. Findings and limits, study-wide: Nonresponders, in some cases, also had low normalized T-cell clonal expansion. Among T cells, CD8+ cells averaged more expanded clones than CD4+ cells.

Trimming left V 6 bases short and J 8 bases short, with 16 bases between. From germline, CDR1 is MNHNS and CDR2 SASEGT. The CDR3 has 13 residues. Comments on this clone: Antigen specificity is unknown.

Sequenced by immunoSEQ multiplex PCR; TCRdb stores in-frame clones only, minus some. The sample holds around 29,000 clones, 70% to 90% seen once. The rearrangement joins TRBV6-1 to TRBJ1-2; D is uncertain. The sequence came from an adult with an advanced solid tumor such as melanoma, head and neck, liver or kidney cancer. The sequencing here drew on CD4+ or CD8+ T cells sorted from blood, taken in a trial of the OX40 agonist ivuxolimab. The CDR3 region is CASSPREQSGYTF. CDR3 sequence (DNA): TGTGCCAGCAGCCCCCGGGAACAGTCCGGCTACACCTTC.